This is a list of T cell receptor beta chains from one sample in a study of PD-1 blockade in classical Hodgkin lymphoma. Generated by immunoSEQ multiplex PCR, the TCRdb table keeps only in-frame clones and is missing some. The sample contains approximately 5,100 clones, around 61% of which appear only once. Sample: peripheral blood mononuclear cells (PBMCs), taken before the second cycle of nivolumab. The receptors stem from a human donor with classical Hodgkin lymphoma. Each CDR3 is given with its conserved first and last residue. Each record gives: clone size, D gene, V gene, J gene, CDR3 protein, CDR3 DNA. A D gene is named only where the DNA matches it firmly. Where a row states a size, it is once, few, many or the class of an expanded clone; other rows omit it.

NA	NA	TRBV4-2	TRBJ2-3	CASSQEPPDTQYF	TGTGCCAGCAGCCAAGAACCCCCAGATACGCAGTATTTT
NA	NA	TRBV6-6	TRBJ2-5	CASSYSGTQETQYF	TGTGCCAGCAGTTACTCGGGGACCCAAGAGACCCAGTACTTC
NA	NA	TRBV18	TRBJ1-5	CASSPEAARNQPQHF	TGTGCCAGCTCACCAGAGGCAGCCCGGAATCAGCCCCAGCATTTT
NA	NA	TRBV30	TRBJ1-3	CAWSKGTLISGNTIYF	TGTGCCTGGAGTAAGGGGACGTTGATCTCTGGAAACACCATATATTTT
NA	TRBD1	TRBV10-3	TRBJ2-3	CATSGTGGTDTQYF	TGTGCCACCTCCGGGACAGGGGGAACAGATACGCAGTATTTT
few	NA	TRBV5-1	TRBJ2-5	CASSSQETQYF	TGCGCCAGCAGCTCCCAAGAGACCCAGTACTTC
NA	TRBD2	TRBV7-7	TRBJ2-2	CASSSRTSGRGELFF	TGTGCCAGCAGCTCCCGGACTAGCGGGAGAGGGGAGCTGTTTTTT
NA	TRBD2	TRBV6-5	TRBJ2-1	CASRTLAGGLNEQFF	TGTGCCAGCAGAACGCTAGCGGGGGGTCTAAATGAGCAGTTCTTC
NA	NA	TRBV9	TRBJ2-7	CASSLGGEDEQYF	TGTGCCAGCAGCCTGGGTGGGGAGGACGAGCAGTACTTC
NA	NA	TRBV28	TRBJ2-7	CASSSPDGRYEQYF	TGTGCCAGCAGTTCTCCCGACGGCCGGTACGAGCAGTACTTC
NA	NA	TRBV11-2	TRBJ2-1	CASSRTASGNEQFF	TGTGCCAGCAGCCGGACAGCCTCGGGCAATGAGCAGTTCTTC
few	TRBD2	TRBV7-9	TRBJ2-7	CASSSTSGLNSYEQYF	TGTGCCAGCAGCTCGACTAGCGGGCTCAACTCCTACGAGCAGTACTTC
large	NA	TRBV10-3	TRBJ2-1	CAISEGNEQFF	TGTGCCATCAGTGAAGGCAATGAGCAGTTCTTC
NA	NA	TRBV5-1	TRBJ1-1	CASSFTIGAGRKRNTEAFF	TGCGCCAGCAGCTTTACGATCGGGGCAGGGAGAAAGAGGAACACTGAAGCTTTCTTT
NA	TRBD1	TRBV9	TRBJ2-1	CASSPNRGHEQFF	TGTGCCAGCAGCCCAAACAGGGGACATGAGCAGTTCTTC
NA	NA	TRBV1	TRBJ2-1	CPTGPLPDEQFF	TGCCCAACCGGCCCCCTTCCGGATGAGCAGTTCTTC
large	TRBD1	TRBV9	TRBJ2-1	CASSTDAGTGGYNEQFF	TGTGCCAGCAGCACCGATGCCGGGACAGGGGGCTACAATGAGCAGTTCTTC
once	TRBD2	TRBV9	TRBJ2-3	CASSAIAGGPQDTQYF	TGTGCCAGCAGCGCCATAGCGGGGGGGCCTCAAGATACGCAGTATTTT
NA	TRBD1	TRBV28	TRBJ1-2	CASSFFGAGGDGYTF	TGTGCCAGCAGTTTTTTCGGGGCAGGGGGGGATGGCTACACCTTC